The entry that follows covers one T cell receptor (beta chain) sequence. Its cognate antigen is unknown. Germline V gene data show CDR1 as MDHEN and CDR2 as SYDVKM. This CDR3 is built from 14 residues. The trim removed 3 bases at V and 3 bases at J, leaving 2 bases unmatched. This specimen comes from a study of CD8 T cells in ankylosing spondylitis. Findings and caveats of the study: Clones linked to disease, bearing a CD8+ phenotype, were relatively rare in peripheral blood. It appeared that ankylosing spondylitis blood was characterized by a TCR beta motif of several highly homologous variants.

Libraries for TCR beta were made by quantitative 5'-RACE with molecular barcodes. TCRdb fed the 5' RACE reads into MiXCR, producing one record per CDR3 protein. This sample has approximately 110,000 distinct CDR3 sequences; more than 20% occur once, and the top ten carry about 12%. The sequencing input was synovial fluid, either unsorted or a sorted T cell fraction (not recorded which). The chain employs TRBV28 and TRBJ1-1; the match to TRBD1 covers 9 bases. The source is a male donor with ankylosing spondylitis. CDR3 sequence: CASSFRTGDTEAFF. CDR3 coding DNA: TGTGCCAGCAGTTTTAGGACAGGGGACACTGAAGCTTTCTTT.